Listed here are 5 T cell receptor beta chains from one sample, sequenced in a study of T-cell reconstitution after alpha-beta-depleted transplantation in children. Unique molecular identifiers were incorporated into the prepared TCRbeta library. One entry per CDR3 protein results from TCRdb running MiXCR on the PCR reads. This sample has approximately 97,000 distinct CDR3 sequences, with 4.5% to 7.5% found just once. The specimen comprised PBMCs, mostly from graft donor cells, sampled 60 days after TCRalphabeta/CD19-depleted stem cell transplant. The receptors derive from a female patient aged 2-15 years who had a stem cell transplant for Fanconi anemia, so the T cells may come from the graft donor.

This clonotype was seen at least ten times. The chain couples TRBV5-1 to TRBJ2-1; TRBD2 agrees at 11 bases. CDR1 SGHRS and CDR2 YFSETQ come from the germline V gene. Trimming removed 5 bases from V and 8 bases from J; junction bases left unmatched: 9. The CDR3 contains 15 residues. The CDR3 is CASRLLAGVGHEQFF. CDR3 sequence (DNA): TGCGCCAGCAGACTACTAGCGGGAGTAGGACATGAGCAGTTCTTC. The full variable domain, its missing parts supplied by reference TRBV5-1 and TRBJ2-1, is KAGVTQTPRYLIKTRGQQVTLSCSPISGHRSVSWYQQTPGQGLQFLFEYFSETQRNKGNFPGRFSGRQFSNSRSEMNVSTLELGDSALYLCASRLLAGVGHEQFFGPGTRLTVL.

In this sample, this clonotype turned up many times. The chain recombines TRBV28 with TRBJ1-6, with D possibly TRBD1 on 5 matching bases. The germline V gene has CDR1 MDHEN and CDR2 SYDVKM. With 6 bases removed from V and 1 base from J, the gap between germline ends came to 13 bases. CDR3 size: 16 residues. CDR3 nucleotide sequence: TGTGCCAGCAGCTCCTTCCAGGGTTCCTATAATTCACCCCTCCACTTT. Residues: CASSSFQGSYNSPLHF.

This chain links TRBV7-2 with TRBJ2-5; the D call may be TRBD1 or TRBD2 (5 bases each). The CDR3 loop spans 15 amino acids. Germline lookup yields CDR1 SGHTA and CDR2 FQGNSA. Trimming cost V 5 bases and J 1 base, with 14 bases left between them. The DNA of the CDR3 is TGTGCCAGCAGCGTTGCCGGGGCCGTCCAAGAGACCCAGTACTTC. This sequence encodes CASSVAGAVQETQYF.

This clonotype was seen a handful of times. Because the CDR3's place on the DNA is in doubt, the DNA is left out and the CDR3 is given as listed by TCRdb. The chain uses TRBV23-1 and TRBJ2-2; the table's D call, TRBD2, was not checked against the DNA. TRBV23-1 is recorded as an ORF, its role being uncertain. The CDR3 is made up of 21 amino acids, end residues included. The CDR3 protein is CASSQSIGPLAGGPGPGSCFF.

This clonotype showed up many times. The chain uses TRBV29-1 and TRBJ1-2; a possible D gene is TRBD1 (6 bases). V was shortened by 5 bases and J by 6 bases, with 13 bases between the two germline ends. CDR1 SQVTM and CDR2 ANQGSEA come from the germline V gene. The CDR3 consists of 12 residues. CDR3 sequence (DNA): TGCAGCGTTCGGGGGCGAGGAGATGGCTACACCTTC. Translated, it gives CSVRGRGDGYTF.